Following are 32 T cell receptor beta chains from one sample sequenced in a study of blood T cell repertoires in COVID-19. Sequencing used immunoSEQ multiplex PCR; TCRdb keeps in-frame clones, though not all of them. Here the sample spans about 98,000 clones, 81% being singletons. Specimen: peripheral blood. These receptors originate from a woman aged 80 or over with acute or convalescent COVID-19.

The rearrangement uses TRBV3-1 (or the pseudogene TRBV3-2) and TRBJ1-1; 8 bases align to TRBD1. With V trimmed by 2 bases and J by 4 bases, 3 bases remained unmatched. This CDR3 region has 14 residues. CDR1 and CDR2 (germline): LGHDT, YNNKEL (reference sequence). In DNA form, the CDR3 reads TGTGCCAGCAGCCAAAGACAGGGGACCACTGAAGCTTTCTTT. This codes for CASSQRQGTTEAFF.

The J gene is TRBJ1-5, the V gene TRBV7-9; maybe TRBD1 (6 bases). Germline V lookup: CDR1 SEHNR, CDR2 FQNEAQ (reference sequence). The CDR3 loop spans 13 amino acids. V was cut by 5 bases and J by 5 bases, with 10 bases left in between. The CDR3 bases are TGTGCCAGCAGCGGACAGACTCATCAGCCCCAGCATTTT. Translation: CASSGQTHQPQHF.

Only a few counts were recorded for this clone. V usage is TRBV6-5 and J usage is TRBJ1-1; D is perhaps TRBD1 (5 bases). Germline CDR1 is MNHEY and CDR2 is SVGAGI. Trimming pared 3 bases from V and 0 bases from J, leaving 14 bases between. The CDR3 length is 16 residues. This CDR3 reads CASSYVPPGMNTEAFF. The DNA for the CDR3 is TGTGCCAGCAGTTATGTCCCCCCAGGGATGAACACTGAAGCTTTCTTT.

The chain links TRBV7-2 to TRBJ2-3, with 8 bases fitting TRBD2. This CDR3 has 15 amino acids. The J segment lost 3 bases and the V segment lost 9 bases, leaving 11 bases of the junction unmatched. Looked up from germline, CDR1 is SGHTA and CDR2 is FQGNSA. The CDR3 here is CASGFRGGGTDTQYF. The CDR3 region has the DNA TGTGCCAGTGGATTCCGGGGGGGCGGTACAGATACGCAGTATTTT. The whole variable domain, remainder taken from reference TRBV7-2 and TRBJ2-3, is GAGVSQSPSNKVTEKGKDVELRCDPISGHTALYWYRQSLGQGLEFLIYFQGNSAPDKSGLPSDRFSAERTGGSVSTLTIQRTQQEDSAVYLCASGFRGGGTDTQYFGPGTRLTVL.

The chain joins TRBV7-9 to TRBJ2-3; 7 bases map to TRBD2. Germline V gene lookup returns CDR1 SEHNR and CDR2 FQNEAQ (reference sequence). The CDR3 consists of 15 residues. The ends lost 1 base at V and 2 bases at J; junction bases unmatched: 3. CDR3: CASSLGGGPTDTQYF. In DNA, the CDR3 is TGTGCCAGCAGCTTAGGCGGGGGACCCACAGATACGCAGTATTTT.

The CDR3 DNA is TGTGCCAGCTCCATCGTACAGGGGCAGAATAGCTATGGCTACACCTTC. This codes for CASSIVQGQNSYGYTF. The gene calls are TRBV18 and TRBJ1-2, with 7 nucleotides matching TRBD1. Trimming removed 6 bases from V and 4 bases from J; junction bases left unmatched: 14. The CDR3 runs 16 residues. CDR1 KGHSH and CDR2 LQKENI come from the germline V gene. The complete variable domain, with remaining parts taken from reference TRBV18 and TRBJ1-2, reads NAGVMQNPRHLVRRRGQEARLRCSPMKGHSHVYWYRQLPEEGLKFMVYLQKENIIDESGMPKERFSAEFPKEGPSILRIQQVVRGDSAAYFCASSIVQGQNSYGYTFGSGTRLTVV.

The chain uses TRBV2 and TRBJ1-5; the D gene is possibly TRBD1 (6 bases). CDR3 length: 16 amino acids. From germline, CDR1 is SNHLY and CDR2 FYNNEI. Trimming took off 3 bases at V and 3 bases at J, with 15 bases between the two ends. The CDR3 nucleotides read TGTGCCAGCAGTGAGCGTGGGACAATGAACAATCAGCCCCAGCATTTT. It is translated as CASSERGTMNNQPQHF.

The chain has TRBV10-3 and TRBJ2-3; D is ambiguous. V was trimmed by 3 bases and J by 8 bases, leaving 15 bases between them. CDR1 and CDR2 (germline): ENHRY, SYGVKD. CDR3 length: 14 residues. CDR3 in DNA: TGTGCCATCAGTGACCCAACGCGGTATGGTACGCAGTATTTT. Amino acids: CAISDPTRYGTQYF.

The chain carries TRBV6-5 and TRBJ2-1; 10 positions agree with TRBD2. The CDR3 sequence is 14 residues long. The V gene end was trimmed by 5 bases and the J gene end by 6 bases; junction bases not matched to a gene: 4. From germline, CDR1 is MNHEY and CDR2 SVGAGI. CDR3: CASSTAGGINEQFF. DNA for the CDR3: TGTGCCAGCAGTACAGCGGGGGGGATCAATGAGCAGTTCTTC.

The J gene is TRBJ2-1, the V gene TRBV28, with a tentative D call TRBD2 (5 bases). Trimming removed 6 bases from V and 9 bases from J, with 9 bases in between. This CDR3 has 11 amino acids. CDR1 is MDHEN, CDR2 SYDVKM, per germline. The CDR3 protein is CASSLAGEQFF. The CDR3 region has the DNA TGTGCCAGCAGCTTGGCGGGTGAGCAGTTCTTC.

The chain joins TRBV9 to TRBJ2-3; the D is unclear. The CDR3 sequence is 13 residues long. The V end lost 1 base, the J end lost 4 bases, and 7 bases lay between the germline ends. CDR1 and CDR2 (germline): SGDLS, YYNGEE. The CDR3 loop is CASSVTLADTQYF. The CDR3 region has the DNA TGTGCCAGCAGCGTAACTCTGGCAGATACGCAGTATTTT.

The rearrangement links TRBV18 to TRBJ2-3; 8 positions agree with TRBD2. V lost 8 bases to trimming and J lost 1 base; unmatched junction nucleotides: 5. The CDR3 loop spans 14 amino acids. Germline V gives CDR1 KGHSH, CDR2 LQKENI. The CDR3 DNA reads as TGTGCCAGCCCGGGGGGGCCTGGCACAGATACGCAGTATTTT. This translates into CASPGGPGTDTQYF.

This clone was seen a handful of times. This chain joins TRBV4-1 and TRBJ2-3; 7 bases align to TRBD2. With V trimmed by 1 base and J by 0 bases, 1 base remained unmatched. CDR3 length equals 15 residues. The germline gives CDR1 MGHRA, CDR2 YSYEKL. The CDR3 is CASSQAGGSTDTQYF. CDR3 nucleotide sequence: TGCGCCAGCAGCCAAGCGGGGGGAAGCACAGATACGCAGTATTTT.

This sequence joins TRBV18 and TRBJ2-5; D possibly corresponds to TRBD2 (6 bases). V shed 0 bases and J shed 7 bases, with 12 bases lying between them. The CDR3 covers 14 residues. Looked up from germline, CDR1 is KGHSH and CDR2 is LQKENI. The CDR3 nucleotides read TGTGCCAGCTCACCACCGGAGGGGCTGGGGACCCAGTACTTC. Translation: CASSPPEGLGTQYF.

This chain joins TRBV7-2 and TRBJ2-5, with a tentative D call TRBD2 (7 bases). The V end lost 1 base, the J end lost 5 bases, and 20 bases lay between the germline ends. The CDR3 spans 17 residues. The germline V gene has CDR1 SGHTA and CDR2 FQGNSA. The CDR3 protein is CASSLGERGAGVETQYF. CDR3 DNA: TGTGCCAGCAGCTTAGGAGAACGGGGGGCGGGTGTGGAGACCCAGTACTTC.

The genes are TRBV7-3 and TRBJ1-2; 10 bases match TRBD1. The germline gives CDR1 SGHTA, CDR2 FQGTGA. This CDR3 contains 14 residues. Trimming cost V 5 bases and J 5 bases; bases outside gene matches: 5. CDR3 protein: CASSTTGGLYGYTF. As DNA, the CDR3 is TGTGCCAGCAGCACGACAGGGGGCTTGTATGGCTACACCTTC.

The rearrangement joins TRBV6-5 to TRBJ2-7, with a weak D call TRBD1 (5 bases). The CDR3 is 15 residues long. V lost 0 bases to trimming and J lost 4 bases, with 13 bases between them. Per the germline V gene, CDR1 is MNHEY and CDR2 is SVGAGI. CDR3 nucleotides: TGTGCCAGCAGTTACTCGTTGGCAGGGATGTACGAGCAGTACTTC. Translated: CASSYSLAGMYEQYF.

V is TRBV2 and J is TRBJ1-1, with 10 bases aligning to TRBD1. V shed 6 bases and J 4 bases; nucleotides not matched to a gene: 5. In germline, CDR1 is SNHLY, CDR2 FYNNEI. This CDR3 spans 14 amino acids. The CDR3 is CASRMDRGGTEAFF. The DNA of the CDR3 is TGTGCCAGCAGGATGGACAGGGGGGGCACTGAAGCTTTCTTT.

CDR3 residues: CASSPGQGGGAVTQYF. The CDR3 DNA reads TGTGCCAGCAGCCCCGGACAGGGCGGAGGAGCGGTGACCCAGTACTTC. This sequence joins TRBV7-8 and TRBJ2-5; 8 nucleotides align to TRBD1. J was trimmed by 7 bases and V by 5 bases; bases with no gene match: 15. Germline V gives CDR1 SGHVS, CDR2 FQNEAQ. This CDR3 has 16 amino acids.

This chain joins TRBV5-1 and TRBJ1-3, with a tentative D call TRBD1 (5 bases). Germline loops: CDR1 SGHRS, CDR2 YFSETQ. The V end lost 5 bases, the J end lost 3 bases, and 9 bases lay between the germline ends. The CDR3 runs to 13 residues. The CDR3 here is CASSLGLGNTIYF. CDR3 coding DNA: TGCGCCAGCAGTCTGGGGCTTGGAAACACCATATATTTT.

This chain's CDR3 is CASSQSSGVGWDTIYF. CDR3 coding DNA: TGCGCCAGCAGCCAATCGTCAGGGGTGGGCTGGGACACCATATATTTT. V usage is TRBV4-3 and J usage is TRBJ1-3, with D possibly being TRBD1 (6 bases). The CDR3 contains 16 residues. Germline V lookup: CDR1 LGHNA, CDR2 YSLEER. The germline V and J ends were trimmed by 2 bases and 8 bases, with 19 bases remaining between them.

V is TRBV7-2 and J is TRBJ1-2, with 7 bases fitting TRBD1. CDR1 is SGHTA and CDR2 is FQGNSA in the germline V gene. Unmatched junction bases numbered 2, after V lost 1 base and J lost 0 bases. The CDR3 totals 15 residues. CDR3 nucleotide sequence: TGTGCCAGCAGCTTAGGGGGGACAGCTAACTATGGCTACACCTTC. Its protein is CASSLGGTANYGYTF.

V and J are TRBV9 and TRBJ1-3; TRBD1 aligns across 9 bases. The CDR3 extends over 14 amino acids. Germline assignment: CDR1 SGDLS and CDR2 YYNGEE. J was trimmed by 4 bases and V by 6 bases; bases with no gene match: 5. The CDR3 DNA is TGTGCCAGCACCGGGACAGGGACGGGAAACACCATATATTTT. Protein: CASTGTGTGNTIYF.

The genes are TRBV4-1 and TRBJ2-5; maybe TRBD2 (6 bases). Trimming shortened V by 1 base and J by 2 bases, and 14 bases separated the two germline ends. CDR1 and CDR2 (germline): MGHRA, YSYEKL. This CDR3 has 16 amino acids. The CDR3 region has the DNA TGCGCCAGCAGCCAAGGGGGCCAGGGAGGACAAGAGACCCAGTACTTC. Translated, it gives CASSQGGQGGQETQYF.

The chain joins TRBV2 to TRBJ1-2; D possibly corresponds to TRBD1 (6 bases). Germline CDR1 and CDR2: SNHLY and FYNNEI. The V gene lost 4 bases and the J gene lost 4 bases, with 13 bases spanning the gap. The CDR3 has 14 residues. CDR3 DNA sequence: TGTGCCAGCAGTGGGGACGGACAGCCCTATGGCTACACCTTC. It is translated as CASSGDGQPYGYTF.

The genes are TRBV19 and TRBJ1-5, with TRBD1 identical over 7 bases. There are 14 residues in the CDR3. The V gene end was trimmed by 5 bases and the J gene end by 6 bases; junction bases not matched to a gene: 7. Germline V gives CDR1 LNHDA, CDR2 SQIVND (reference sequence). In nucleotides, the CDR3 is TGTGCCAGTAGTGAGACAGGGCGAAGTCAGCCCCAGCATTTT. Translating it yields CASSETGRSQPQHF. The whole variable domain, remainder taken from reference TRBV19 and TRBJ1-5, is DGGITQSPKYLFRKEGQNVTLSCEQNLNHDAMYWYRQDPGQGLRLIYYSQIVNDFQKGDIAEGYSVSREKKESFPLTVTSAQKNPTAFYLCASSETGRSQPQHFGDGTRLSIL.

The chain recombines TRBV6-5 with TRBJ1-2; D might be TRBD1 (6 bases). V was trimmed by 4 bases and J by 4 bases, leaving 16 bases between them. Germline-derived CDR1 and CDR2 are MNHEY and SVGAGI. The CDR3 extends over 15 amino acids. CDR3 nucleotides: TGTGCCAGCAGTTCTTACAGGGAAGTCGGCTATGGCTACACCTTC. It translates to CASSSYREVGYGYTF.

This chain joins TRBV5-5 and TRBJ2-1; D gene uncertain. The CDR3 runs to 15 residues. Trimming took off 4 bases at V and 3 bases at J, with 14 bases between the two ends. CDR1 and CDR2 from the germline V gene are SGHKS and YYEKEE (reference sequence). The CDR3 protein is CASSIQSGFYNEQFF. The DNA for the CDR3 is TGTGCCAGCAGCATCCAATCCGGTTTCTACAATGAGCAGTTCTTC.

The chain combines TRBV6-2 or TRBV6-3 with TRBJ1-2, with D possibly being TRBD1 (6 bases). The CDR3 runs to 14 residues. CDR1 and CDR2 (germline): MNHEY, SVGEGT. The ends were cut back, 4 bases at V and 6 bases at J, with 15 bases in the middle. CDR3 residues: CASSSRTVFDGYTF. As DNA, the CDR3 is TGTGCCAGCAGTTCCCGGACAGTCTTCGATGGCTACACCTTC.

This clone was seen more than once but under ten times. The chain links TRBV27 to TRBJ1-2; D call uncertain. The length of the CDR3 is 13 residues. CDR1 is MNHEY and CDR2 is SMNVEV in the germline V gene (reference sequence). V lost 4 bases and J 5 bases, leaving 11 bases between the germline ends. The CDR3 DNA sequence: TGTGCCAGCAGTTCCCAGTCGACTTATGGCTACACCTTC. It encodes CASSSQSTYGYTF.

The rearrangement uses TRBV30 and TRBJ1-6, with D perhaps TRBD1 (6 bases). The CDR3 totals 14 residues. In germline, CDR1 is GTSNPN, CDR2 SVGIG (reference sequence). Trimming left V 3 bases short and J 7 bases short, with 13 bases between. The CDR3 nucleotides read TGTGCCTGGAGCCAGGGGATAAGGAATTCACCCCTCCACTTT. This gives the protein CAWSQGIRNSPLHF.

This chain uses TRBV10-3 with TRBJ2-2; 8 nucleotides agree with TRBD2. With 2 bases clipped from V and 3 bases from J, the junction kept 2 bases outside the gene matches. Germline-derived CDR1 and CDR2 are ENHRY and SYGVKD. This CDR3 contains 15 residues. Written as DNA, the CDR3 is TGTGCCATCAGTGAGAGCGGGGGAGACACCGGGGAGCTGTTTTTT. Protein product: CAISESGGDTGELFF.